The text below deals with one TCR beta chain. The data derive from a study of T cells in Graves' hyperthyroidism and ophthalmopathy. V dropped 7 bases and J dropped 5; count of bases not matched to a gene: 11. The CDR3 consists of 15 residues. Germline CDR1 is MNHNS and CDR2 is SASEGT. RNA transcripts were the template for amplifying TCR beta CDR3 regions. HTBI primers drove first-round RT-PCR of the TCR CDR3. Each CDR3 protein gets one entry after TCRdb re-called the multiplex PCR reads with MiXCR. The data contain 600,000 or so distinct CDR3 sequences, around 13% of them singletons. The source material was blood. The chain is built from TRBV6-1 and TRBJ2-3, with 8 bases that match TRBD2. The TCR was taken from a woman aged 45-65 years with Graves' ophthalmopathy. The CDR3 region is CASTISGTRGDTQYF. The CDR3, as DNA: TGTGCCAGCACCATCTCTGGGACTAGGGGAGATACGCAGTATTTT.